This record concerns one TCR beta chain sequence. Antigen: not known. Germline CDR1 is SNHLY and CDR2 is FYNNEI. CDR3 length equals 12 residues. The germline V and J ends were trimmed by 8 bases and 0 bases, with 7 bases remaining between them. This record belongs to a study of T cells after yellow fever vaccination. The wider study: Some fractions had low cell numbers, and these were prepared with SMART-Seq v4 Ultra Low Input.

Making TCR cDNA involved 5'RACE template switching, which added UMIs and a universal primer site. MiXCR was run by TCRdb on the 5' RACE reads, yielding one entry per CDR3 protein. The sample has about 300,000 distinct CDR3 sequences, around 6.8% seen once. The study's findings and limits: Re-detected after boosting: most primary clones, 96% of CD4 and 80% to 90% of CD8. There was a possibility that FACS-sorted repertoires contained abundant clonotypes contaminating from the bulk population.

The rearrangement joins TRBV2 to TRBJ1-1; D unresolved. This sample comprised PBMCs, obtained more than 35 days after the first yellow fever vaccination. The TCR originated in a man aged 18 to 29 who received the YFV17D yellow fever vaccine. The DNA for the CDR3 is TGTGCCAGCGAGCGGCTGAACACTGAAGCTTTCTTT. Translating gives CASERLNTEAFF.